This TCR beta chain came from a study of blood T cells in healthy people across ages. Study findings and constraints: The study found more naive CD4+ cells and higher diversity in long-lived than aged donors.

Combining a sample-barcoded 5' primer with a J-beta primer mix, a second PCR ran for about 6 to 12 cycles. TCRdb used MiXCR to reprocess the 5' RACE reads, holding one entry per CDR3 protein. Among hundreds of thousands of distinct CDR3 sequences listed, 52% were seen once. A remark on this clonotype: The antigen is undetermined.

CDR1 SGHRS and CDR2 YFSETQ come from the germline V gene. The CDR3 is 14 amino acids. The V end lost 4 bases, the J end lost 6 bases, and 14 bases lay between the germline ends. The chain combines TRBV5-1 with TRBJ2-4; no clear D. The sequence was obtained from a man aged 55-75 years in good health. What was sequenced was blood. The CDR3 region is CASSPMDPRNIQYF. The CDR3 region has the DNA TGCGCCAGCAGCCCCATGGATCCCAGAAACATTCAGTACTTC.